This record concerns one TCR beta chain sequence. The antigen is undetermined. This CDR3 is built from 18 residues. V was clipped by 2 bases and J by 0 bases; unmatched bases: 7. Germline CDR1 is SEHNR and CDR2 is FQNEAQ (reference sequence). CD8 cells classed as naive were CD45RO-negative and positively selected for CCR7, excluding terminally differentiated effector memory CD45RA+ cells. Sequenced by immunoSEQ multiplex PCR; TCRdb stores in-frame clones only, minus some. The table has nearly 600,000 clones, 95% seen once. This sample was included in a study of shared clonotypes between healthy human individuals. Study summary: Three plates were used per donor for CD4 naive, three for CD4 memory, two for CD8 naive and one for CD8 memory. Study results and caveats: Sorted-subset samples were not fully sequenced, rarefaction indicated. Larger estimated richness was generally recorded for naive subsets relative to memory subsets. The four-donor shared clonotypes exceeded non-shared clonotypes in generation probability, with non-shared ones scoring lower.

Sequencing input: naive CD8+ T cells sorted from blood. The sequence was obtained from a woman aged 25 to 39 in good health. This chain joins TRBV7-9 and TRBJ2-6; 7 nucleotides line up with TRBD1. The CDR3, as DNA: TGTGCCAGCAGCTTACCCCGGGACAGCAACTCTGGGGCCAACGTCCTGACTTTC. As protein: CASSLPRDSNSGANVLTF.